This entry lists 25 T cell receptor beta chains sequenced from one sample in a study of tumor-infiltrating lymphocytes in primary liver carcinoma. From approximately 20-30 mg of unsorted bulk tissue, DNA and RNA were co-extracted together. The investigators made TCR beta cDNA from approximately 0.5 ug total RNA, using a constant-region primer. A slightly modified ARM-PCR protocol with three nested multiplex PCR rounds produced these TCR beta libraries. Primers for the first two PCR rounds were TRBV1-TRBV30 forward primers and a C-beta reverse primer (about 9 cycles per round). In TCRdb, the multiplex PCR reads were re-called with MiXCR into one record per CDR3 protein. The data contain roughly 120,000 distinct CDR3 sequences, 50% to 80% of them singletons. Sequencing used liver tumor tissue from sampling region 3. Specified subset: tumor region T3, left-lateral pole. These receptors all come from a woman in her sixties with primary liver carcinoma and hepatitis B virus infection.

On this clonotype itself: In this CDR3 the conserved last residue, phenylalanine or tryptophan, is missing, so a read error is likely. The chain combines TRBV28 with TRBJ2-5; D remains unclear. The V end lost 5 bases, the J end lost 1 base, and 8 bases lay between the germline ends. This CDR3 has 13 amino acids. Germline V gene sequence: CDR1 MDHEN, CDR2 SYDVKM. CDR3 sequence: CASSPGSQETQYS. Here the CDR3 DNA reads TGTGCCAGCAGTCCTGGGTCCCAAGAGACCCAGTACTCC.

Comment on this clonotype: One junction end does not reproduce the germline sequence, and a read error may be involved. The V and J genes are TRBV28 and TRBJ2-3; 7 nucleotides align to TRBD1. The CDR3 spans 15 residues. Germline V CDR1 and CDR2: MDHEN, SYDVKM. The CDR3 protein is CASSRRQGNTDMQYF. The CDR3 nucleotides are TGTGCCAGCAGCCGCAGACAGGGAAACACAGATATGCAGTATTTT. The variable domain in full, with the rest retrieved from reference TRBV28 and TRBJ2-3, is DVKVTQSSRYLVKRTGEKVFLECVQDMDHENMFWYRQDPGLGLRLIYFSYDVKMKEKGDIPEGYSVSREKKERFSLILESASTNQTSMYLCASSRRQGNTDMQYFGPGTRLTVL.

Within the sample, this clonotype is medium-sized. The chain has TRBV11-2 and TRBJ1-3; D is undetermined. CDR3 length: 14 amino acids. The germline CDR1 and CDR2 sequences are SGHAT and FQNNGV. V was clipped by 7 bases and J by 3 bases, with 13 bases between them. The DNA of the CDR3 is TGTGCCAGCACTCCGGAGGCCCTTGGAAACACCATATATTTT. The encoded protein is CASTPEALGNTIYF. The full variable domain, with the rest looked up from reference TRBV11-2 and TRBJ1-3, is EAGVAQSPRYKIIEKRQSVAFWCNPISGHATLYWYQQILGQGPKLLIQFQNNGVVDDSQLPKDRFSAERLKGVDSTLKIQPAKLEDSAVYLCASTPEALGNTIYFGEGSWLTVV.

V is TRBV29-1 and J is TRBJ2-7; D is perhaps TRBD2 (6 bases). CDR3 size: 15 residues. Trimming removed 3 bases at V and 2 bases at J, with 17 bases between. CDR1 and CDR2 (germline): SQVTM, ANQGSEA. CDR3 protein: CSVDNRASAAYEQYF. CDR3 nucleotides: TGCAGCGTTGACAATAGGGCTAGCGCAGCCTACGAGCAGTACTTC.

For this clonotype: The conserved phenylalanine or tryptophan normally closing the CDR3 is absent here, so this likely arose from a read error. The chain combines TRBV7-9 with TRBJ2-1; the D gene could be TRBD1 or TRBD2 (5 bases each). The CDR3 is made up of 14 amino acids. The V gene's germline CDR1 is SEHNR and CDR2 FQNEAQ (reference sequence). The V end lost 3 bases, the J end lost 4 bases, and 10 bases lay between the germline ends. The CDR3 region is CASSLRGEYNEQFR. The CDR3 DNA follows: TGTGCCAGCAGCTTGAGGGGAGAGTACAATGAGCAGTTCCGC.

With respect to this clonotype: The conserved phenylalanine or tryptophan is not found at the CDR3 terminus, so this likely reflects a read error. V usage is TRBV11-2 and J usage is TRBJ1-1; D call uncertain. Germline CDR1 and CDR2: SGHAT and FQNNGV. The CDR3 length is 15 residues. V was shortened by 0 bases and J by 0 bases, with 8 bases between the two germline ends. This CDR3 reads CASSLEPGLNTEAFL. The DNA for the CDR3 is TGTGCCAGCAGCTTAGAACCCGGCCTGAACACTGAAGCTTTCCTT.

There are many counts of this clonotype. The rearrangement joins TRBV29-1 to TRBJ2-1, with TRBD1 matching over 7 bases. Trimming took 4 bases from V and 2 from J; bases not matched to a gene: 8. The CDR3 sequence is 15 residues long. The germline V gene encodes CDR1 SQVTM and CDR2 ANQGSEA. Written as DNA, the CDR3 is TGCAGCGTTGGACGAACAGGGGACCCCTACAATGAGCAGTTCTTC. It encodes CSVGRTGDPYNEQFF.

In this sample, this clonotype turned up many times. This chain uses TRBV10-3 with TRBJ2-3; D remains ambiguous. The ends were cut back, 4 bases at V and 4 bases at J, with 9 bases in the middle. Germline lookup yields CDR1 ENHRY and CDR2 SYGVKD. The CDR3 sequence is 13 residues long. CDR3 sequence (DNA): TGTGCCATCAGTGGGGCTAGGGCAGATACGCAGTATTTT. It specifies CAISGARADTQYF.

This clonotype was counted at least ten times. V usage is TRBV29-1 and J usage is TRBJ2-3, with 9 nucleotides matching TRBD2. The CDR3 loop spans 17 amino acids. V shed 1 base and J 2 bases; nucleotides not matched to a gene: 10. Looked up from germline, CDR1 is SQVTM and CDR2 is ANQGSEA. This CDR3 reads CSVEGWLAGSNTDTQYF. The CDR3 region has the DNA TGCAGCGTTGAAGGTTGGCTAGCGGGAAGCAACACAGATACGCAGTATTTT.

The CDR3 here is CASSFRFREGVRPQHF. Here the CDR3 DNA reads TGTGCCAGCAGTTTTCGTTTCAGGGAGGGGGTACGGCCCCAGCATTTT. The V and J genes are TRBV28 and TRBJ1-5, with a tentative D call TRBD1 (6 bases). The germline CDR1 and CDR2 sequences are MDHEN and SYDVKM. Trimming removed 3 bases from V and 9 bases from J, with 21 bases in between. The CDR3 covers 16 residues.

Details on this clonotype: One end of the junction does not line up with germline, which may come from a read error. The chain recombines TRBV11-2 with TRBJ2-7; D is undetermined. The CDR3 spans 14 residues. The V gene's germline CDR1 is SGHAT and CDR2 FQNNGV. The CDR3 loop reads CTSSLESGPNEQYF. The CDR3 nucleotides are TGTACCAGCAGCTTAGAGTCGGGTCCGAACGAGCAGTACTTC.

Note on this clonotype: A much bigger clone sits one base away, suggesting this may be a read error. The chain recombines TRBV11-2 with TRBJ2-7; D gene uncertain. The CDR3 is 14 amino acids. Germline CDR1 is SGHAT and CDR2 is FQNNGV. The CDR3 DNA reads as TGTGCCAGCAGCTTAGAGCCGAGTCCGAACGAGCGGTACTTC. Translation gives CASSLEPSPNERYF.

A remark on this clonotype: A read error is possible here, since a much larger clone lies one base away. This rearrangement joins TRBV12-3 or TRBV12-4 to TRBJ1-5; D gene unclear. The CDR3 sequence is 12 residues long. V was clipped by 2 bases and J by 6 bases, with 5 bases between them. The CDR3 DNA reads TGTGCCAGCAGTTTATCGCGTCAGCCCCAGCATTTT. Its protein product is CASSLSRQPQHF.

A few counts support this clonotype. CDR3: CASSLGVTSGSQETQYF. CDR3 bases: TGTGCCAGCAGCTTAGGAGTGACTAGCGGGAGTCAAGAGACCCAGTACTTC. The rearrangement links TRBV7-9 to TRBJ2-5; 12 nucleotides match TRBD2. The V gene end was trimmed by 1 base and the J gene end by 2 bases; junction bases not matched to a gene: 5. Germline CDR1 reads SEHNR; CDR2 reads FQNEAQ (reference sequence). CDR3 size: 17 residues. Filled out from reference TRBV7-9 and TRBJ2-5, the complete variable domain reads DTGVSQNPRHKITKRGQNVTFRCDPISEHNRLYWYRQTLGQGPEFLTYFQNEAQLEKSRLLSDRFSAERPKGSFSTLEIQRTEQGDSAMYLCASSLGVTSGSQETQYFGPGTRLLVL.

This clonotype was observed at least ten times. The chain employs TRBV7-9 and TRBJ2-7; TRBD2 aligns across 8 bases. The CDR3 extends over 13 amino acids. Germline V lookup: CDR1 SEHNR, CDR2 FQNEAQ (reference sequence). With 5 bases clipped from V and 6 bases from J, the junction kept 6 bases outside the gene matches. CDR3 in amino acids: CASSALAGLEQYF. The DNA for the CDR3 is TGTGCCAGCAGCGCGTTAGCGGGACTCGAGCAGTACTTC.

Notes on this clonotype: One junction end disagrees with the germline gene, perhaps due to a read error. The J gene is TRBJ2-1, the V gene TRBV11-3, with TRBD2 matching over 7 bases. CDR3 length: 18 residues. Germline CDR1 and CDR2: SGHNT and YENEEA. The CDR3 spells CTSSLSQGGRAGYNEQFF. The CDR3 DNA follows: TGTACCAGTAGCTTAAGTCAAGGAGGGAGGGCCGGCTACAATGAGCAGTTCTTC.

On this clonotype: This likely comes from a read error, as the CDR3 has no conserved phenylalanine or tryptophan at its end. The CDR3 region has the DNA TGTGCCGGGAGCCCTGGACTAGCGGGCCCAGATACGCAGTATCTT. Protein product: CAGSPGLAGPDTQYL. The rearrangement uses TRBV11-2 and TRBJ2-3; 11 nucleotides match TRBD2. Looked up from germline, CDR1 is SGHAT and CDR2 is FQNNGV. This CDR3 contains 15 residues. Trimming at V came to 11 bases and at J to 4 bases, leaving 11 bases not matched to a gene.

On this clonotype: This could be a read error, since a much larger clone is one nucleotide away. The J gene is TRBJ1-2, the V gene TRBV5-6; D unresolved. This CDR3 has 13 amino acids. Germline loops: CDR1 SGHDT, CDR2 YYEEEE. The CDR3 region is CASSSTVIHGYSF. The CDR3 nucleotides are TGTGCCAGCAGCTCGACTGTAATCCATGGCTACAGCTTC.

Comments on this clonotype: One end of the junction varies from germline; a read error may be responsible. This chain connects TRBV4-2 to TRBJ2-1; 13 bases are shared with TRBD2. The CDR3 is 16 amino acids. Germline CDR1 is LGHNA and CDR2 is YNFKEQ. The CDR3 nucleotides are TGTGCGAGCAGCCAAGAAACTAGCGGGGGGGGCGATGAGCAGTTCTTC. This gives the protein CASSQETSGGGDEQFF.

In its sample, this clonotype was seen a few times. This may come from a read error, since a much larger clone is one base off. The V gene is TRBV6-2 or TRBV6-3, the J gene TRBJ2-1; 10 nucleotides align to TRBD2. CDR1 is MNHEY, CDR2 SVGEGT, per germline. The CDR3 loop spans 14 amino acids. The CDR3 nucleotides read TGTGCCAGCCACCGGACTAGCGGCTACAATGGGCAGTTCTTC. It translates to CASHRTSGYNGQFF.

This clonotype has a handful of counts. CDR3 residues: CSARSTTRGEKLFF. In nucleotides, the CDR3 is TGCAGTGCTAGATCGACGACTAGGGGTGAAAAACTGTTTTTT. The J gene is TRBJ1-4, the V gene TRBV20-1; D may be TRBD1 (5 bases). V was cut by 2 bases and J by 7 bases, with 14 bases left in between. CDR3 length: 14 amino acids. The germline gives CDR1 DFQATT, CDR2 SNEGSKA (reference sequence).

On this clonotype itself: Possible read error: a much larger clone is one base away. The chain joins TRBV7-8 to TRBJ1-3; no clear D. Per the germline V gene, CDR1 is SGHVS and CDR2 is FQNEAQ. The CDR3 length is 12 residues. The CDR3 DNA is TGTCCCAGCAGCTTACAGAGAAACACCATATATTTT. Encoded protein: CPSSLQRNTIYF.

In regard to this clonotype: A much bigger clone sits one base away, suggesting this may be a read error. Here the CDR3 omits its conserved ending phenylalanine or tryptophan, so a read error is the likely source. The chain is built from TRBV6-1 and TRBJ2-6; D is possibly TRBD1 (6 bases). Trimming cost V 6 bases and J 0 bases, with 12 bases left between them. This CDR3 spans 16 amino acids. CDR1 and CDR2 from the germline V gene are MNHNS and SASEGT. The CDR3 nucleotides are TGTGCCAGCAGGAGGACAGTCTACTCTGGGGCCAACGTCCTGACTTCC. This sequence encodes CASRRTVYSGANVLTS.

A note on this clonotype: The junction and the germline gene differ at one end; a read error may be behind it. The rearrangement joins TRBV6-6 to TRBJ2-1; D gene unclear. The CDR3 has 12 residues. Germline assignment: CDR1 MNHNY and CDR2 SVGAGI (reference sequence). The DNA of the CDR3 is TGTCCCAGCAGCCATACAGATCTCGGGCAGTTCTTC. Its protein is CPSSHTDLGQFF.

This clonotype was seen a handful of times. A much larger clonotype is one base distant, so this may be a read error. The V gene is TRBV12-3 or TRBV12-4, the J gene TRBJ1-1, with D uncertain. The CDR3 is made up of 13 amino acids. The CDR3 DNA sequence: TGTGCCAGCAGTTTTAACGGGTTCACTGTAGCTTTCTTT. Residues: CASSFNGFTVAFF.